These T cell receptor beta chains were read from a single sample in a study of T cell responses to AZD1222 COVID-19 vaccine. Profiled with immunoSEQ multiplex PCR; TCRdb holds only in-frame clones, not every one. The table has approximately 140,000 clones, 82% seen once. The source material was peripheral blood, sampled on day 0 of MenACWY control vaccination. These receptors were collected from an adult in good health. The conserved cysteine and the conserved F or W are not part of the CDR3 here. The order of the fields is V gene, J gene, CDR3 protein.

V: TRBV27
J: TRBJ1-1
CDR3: ASSVSGPGTEAF

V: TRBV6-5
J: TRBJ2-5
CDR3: ASRGAGEETQY

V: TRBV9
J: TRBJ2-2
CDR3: ASSAGRVVDTGELF

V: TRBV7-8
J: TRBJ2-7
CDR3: ASSLGSYEQY

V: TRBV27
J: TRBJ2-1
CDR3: ASSYYEGGPEQF

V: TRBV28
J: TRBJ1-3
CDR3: ASQRGGNTIY

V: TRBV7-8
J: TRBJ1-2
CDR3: ASSPETVPYGYT

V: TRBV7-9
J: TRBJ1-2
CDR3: ASRETGGGASYGYT

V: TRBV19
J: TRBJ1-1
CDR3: ASSPRLNTEAF

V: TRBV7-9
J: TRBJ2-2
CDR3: ASSPGTGWNTGELF

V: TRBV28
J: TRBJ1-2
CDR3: ASSPGQDHGYT

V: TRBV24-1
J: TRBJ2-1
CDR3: ATSDSQGSKF

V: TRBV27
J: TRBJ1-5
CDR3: ASSLGTSNQPQH

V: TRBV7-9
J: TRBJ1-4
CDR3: ASSLAPGGEKLF

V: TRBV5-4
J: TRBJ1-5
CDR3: ASSKGAGVDQPQH

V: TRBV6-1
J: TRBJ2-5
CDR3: ASSEARSTRTQY

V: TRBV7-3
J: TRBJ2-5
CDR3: ASSPHGGGGETQY

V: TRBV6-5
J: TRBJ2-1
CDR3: ASSSRGGLTYNEQF

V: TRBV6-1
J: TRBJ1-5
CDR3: ASSEGLDVQPQH

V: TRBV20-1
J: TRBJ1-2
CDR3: SASDRGNYGYT

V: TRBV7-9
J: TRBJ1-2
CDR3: ASSPGTTFYT

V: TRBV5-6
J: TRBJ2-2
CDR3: ASSLRPRQGGGELF

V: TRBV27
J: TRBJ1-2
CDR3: ASSWSNRAANYGYT

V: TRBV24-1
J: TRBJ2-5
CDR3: ATSVGGPQETQY

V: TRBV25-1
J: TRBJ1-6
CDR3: ASSESKGANSPLH

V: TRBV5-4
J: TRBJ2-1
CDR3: ASSLLVTNSLTEQF

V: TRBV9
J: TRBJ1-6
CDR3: ASSFRVGGSPLH

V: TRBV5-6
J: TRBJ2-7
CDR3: ASSLAVSYEQY

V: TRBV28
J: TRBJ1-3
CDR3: ASKPTGAAGNTIY

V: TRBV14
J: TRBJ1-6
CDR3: ASSRIGDSPLH

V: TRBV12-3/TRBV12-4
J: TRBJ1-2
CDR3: ASSLAQGIGYT

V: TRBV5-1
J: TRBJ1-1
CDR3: ASSLVGFGEAF

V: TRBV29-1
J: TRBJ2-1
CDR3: SVAEDREPLNFNEQF

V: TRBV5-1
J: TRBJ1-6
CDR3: AQPRGGALPYNSPLH

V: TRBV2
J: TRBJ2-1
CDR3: ASTGRTSAGGGLNEQF

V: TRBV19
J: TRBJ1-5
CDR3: ASSPSGGEGNQPQH

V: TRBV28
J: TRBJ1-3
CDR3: ASSLQQGANTIY

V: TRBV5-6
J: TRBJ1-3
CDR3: ASSQDHTIY

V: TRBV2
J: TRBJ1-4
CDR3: ASSDHRGLEKLF

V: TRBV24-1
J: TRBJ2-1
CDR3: ATSELGQGEQF

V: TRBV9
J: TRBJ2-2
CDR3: ASSPTANTGELF

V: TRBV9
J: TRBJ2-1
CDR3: ASSVGGQSYNEQF

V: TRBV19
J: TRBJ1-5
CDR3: ASSRPGVSNQPQH

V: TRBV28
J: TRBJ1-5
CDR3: ASSPMARNQPQH

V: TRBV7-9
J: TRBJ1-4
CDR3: ASSLAGVNEKLF

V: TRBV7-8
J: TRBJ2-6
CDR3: ASSRGFGANVLT

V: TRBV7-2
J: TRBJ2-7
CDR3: ASSSNGQNEQY

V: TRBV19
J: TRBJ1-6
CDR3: ASGSQGANSPLH

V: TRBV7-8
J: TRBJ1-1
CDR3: ASSLRMGTEAF

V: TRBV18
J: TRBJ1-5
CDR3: ASSPPGQPQH

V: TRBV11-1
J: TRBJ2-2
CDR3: ASSLERYTGELF

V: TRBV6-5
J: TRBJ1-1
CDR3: ASSRSWGMNTEAF

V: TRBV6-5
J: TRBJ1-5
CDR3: ASNRQGSNQPQH

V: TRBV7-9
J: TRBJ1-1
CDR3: ASSYTGAATEAF